This TCR beta chain was obtained from a study of T cell responses to AZD1222 COVID-19 vaccine. Points from the study as a whole: Unmutated variant regions are reportedly targeted by nearly half of spike-specific TCRs. Clonal diversity was possibly underestimated, and the donors were mostly white British, with more females. Vaccine-related CD4 TCRs covered spike, predominating at 160-218 and 743-854.

The CDR3 is 11 residues long. CDR1 and CDR2 from the germline V gene are DFQATT and SNEGSKA (reference sequence). This clone appeared a single time. The antigen remains undetermined. A junction end diverges from the germline sequence, so it may reflect a read error. TCRdb keeps only in-frame clones here, not all; method: immunoSEQ multiplex PCR. The profile shows about 170,000 clones, approximately 92% of them singletons. Specimen: peripheral blood, collected on day 0 of AZD1222 vaccination. The gene calls are TRBV20-1 and TRBJ1-2, with unresolved D. The TCR sequence derives from an adult in good health. Written as DNA, the CDR3 is TGCAGTTTCGACGTGGGCTATGGCCACACCTTC. The encoded protein is CSFDVGYGHTF.